The 17 T cell receptor beta chains below come from one sample, sequenced in a study of blood T cell repertoires in COVID-19. The assay was immunoSEQ multiplex PCR, and TCRdb's table has in-frame clones only and misses some. The sample shows some 150,000 clones, approximately 84% of them seen only once. The sequenced sample was peripheral blood. The receptor set was obtained from a man between 35 and 55 years old who had recovered from COVID-19.

As regards this clone: This sample also contains other DNA sequences that code for the same CDR3. The V call is TRBV14, the J call TRBJ2-1, with TRBD2 identical over 9 bases. There are 17 residues in the CDR3. Per germline, CDR1 SGHDN and CDR2 FVKESK. With V trimmed by 3 bases and J by 4 bases, 10 bases remained unmatched. CDR3 sequence (DNA): TGTGCCAGCAGCCAGGAACTCCGACTAGCGGAATACAATGAGCAGTTCTTC. Translated, it gives CASSQELRLAEYNEQFF.

V and J are TRBV5-4 and TRBJ1-2; D perhaps matches TRBD1 (6 bases). The V end lost 4 bases, the J end lost 2 bases, and 9 bases lay between the germline ends. CDR1 is SGHNT, CDR2 YYREEE, per germline (reference sequence). This CDR3 is 13 amino acids long. The CDR3 spells CASSRDNNYGYTF. The CDR3 bases are TGTGCCAGCAGCCGGGACAACAACTATGGCTACACCTTC.

This chain connects TRBV28 to TRBJ2-3; D may be TRBD2 (5 bases). The CDR3 consists of 15 residues. The germline CDR1 and CDR2 sequences are MDHEN and SYDVKM. The V gene lost 4 bases and the J gene lost 0 bases, with 11 bases spanning the gap. For the CDR3, the DNA is TGTGCCAGCAGTTCCTCCGGGAAAAGCACAGATACGCAGTATTTT. Residues: CASSSSGKSTDTQYF.

The chain uses TRBV10-3 and TRBJ1-4; 9 bases agree with TRBD1. In germline, CDR1 is ENHRY, CDR2 SYGVKD. There are 14 residues in the CDR3. V lost 5 bases, J lost 6 bases, and 4 bases stayed unmatched. In nucleotides, the CDR3 is TGTGCCATCAGTAAGGACAGGGGAGATGAAAAACTGTTTTTT. It translates to CAISKDRGDEKLFF.

The gene calls are TRBV7-8 and TRBJ2-5; 8 nucleotides align to TRBD1. Per the germline V gene, CDR1 is SGHVS and CDR2 is FQNEAQ. V lost 5 bases, J lost 5 bases, and 4 bases stayed unmatched. The CDR3 sequence is 13 residues long. CDR3: CASSRRGPETQYF. CDR3 nucleotides: TGTGCCAGCAGCCGCAGGGGGCCGGAGACCCAGTACTTC.

The rearrangement uses TRBV6-5 and TRBJ2-7; D remains unclear. This CDR3 region has 14 residues. Germline CDR1 MNHEY, CDR2 SVGAGI. Trimming took off 0 bases at V and 5 bases at J, with 11 bases between the two ends. Here the CDR3 DNA reads TGTGCCAGCAGTTACTCATACCAGGTGCACGAGCAGTACTTC. Protein: CASSYSYQVHEQYF.

The V and J genes are TRBV19 and TRBJ2-1, with TRBD2 identical over 7 bases. The V segment lost 3 bases and the J segment 6 bases; nucleotides outside the gene matches: 5. The CDR3 is 14 residues long. Germline lookup yields CDR1 LNHDA and CDR2 SQIVND (reference sequence). In DNA form, the CDR3 reads TGTGCCAGTAGTATCACTTCGGGAGGCAATGAGCAGTTCTTC. Amino acid sequence: CASSITSGGNEQFF.

The rearrangement uses TRBV5-8 and TRBJ2-7, with 7 positions matching TRBD2. The CDR3 extends over 16 amino acids. Germline loops: CDR1 SGHTS, CDR2 YDEGEE. After removal of 5 bases from V and 0 bases from J, the junction contained 11 bases not matched to a gene. CDR3 residues: CASRRGVAGSSYEQYF. CDR3 in DNA: TGTGCCAGCAGACGAGGGGTAGCGGGTAGCTCCTACGAGCAGTACTTC. Using reference TRBV5-8 and TRBJ2-7 for the parts outside the CDR3, the full variable domain is EAGVTQSPTHLIKTRGQQATLRCSPISGHTSVYWYQQALGLGLQFLLWYDEGEERNRGNFPPRFSGRQFPNYSSELNVNALELEDSALYLCASRRGVAGSSYEQYFGPGTRLTVT.

A remark on this clone: Other DNA sequences in the same sample also yield this CDR3. The gene calls are TRBV6-5 and TRBJ2-7; D call uncertain. The CDR3 is 11 amino acids. From germline, CDR1 is MNHEY and CDR2 SVGAGI. Trimming removed 8 bases from V and 2 bases from J, with 7 bases in between. The CDR3 loop reads CASGAPYEQYF. CDR3 bases: TGTGCCAGCGGAGCACCCTACGAGCAGTACTTC.

The rearrangement uses TRBV5-8 and TRBJ1-5; 9 nucleotides line up with TRBD1. V lost 4 bases and J lost 6; bases outside the gene matches: 5. Germline V gives CDR1 SGHTS, CDR2 YDEGEE. The CDR3 consists of 14 residues. CDR3 sequence (DNA): TGTGCCAGCAGCGGGGACAGGGATGGTCAGCCCCAGCATTTT. Residues: CASSGDRDGQPQHF.

The CDR3, as DNA: TGTGCCAGCAGCCGCGGGGGGGTCGCTAGCACAGATACGCAGTATTTT. The encoded protein is CASSRGGVASTDTQYF. The chain uses TRBV28 and TRBJ2-3; TRBD2 matches at 9 bases. The V gene's germline CDR1 is MDHEN and CDR2 SYDVKM. V was clipped by 6 bases and J by 0 bases; unmatched bases: 7. There are 16 residues in the CDR3.

The chain recombines TRBV7-2 with TRBJ2-4; maybe TRBD2 (6 bases). The germline V and J ends were trimmed by 6 bases and 8 bases, with 14 bases remaining between them. Germline CDR1 is SGHTA and CDR2 is FQGNSA. The CDR3 loop spans 13 amino acids. CDR3 protein: CASSFNWGDIQYF. CDR3 DNA: TGTGCCAGCAGTTTTAATTGGGGGGACATTCAGTACTTC.

The chain is built from TRBV7-3 and TRBJ2-1, with D unresolved. Germline CDR1 reads SGHTA; CDR2 reads FQGTGA. The length of the CDR3 is 16 residues. V gave up 5 bases and J gave up 2 bases, with 16 bases separating them. As DNA, the CDR3 is TGTGCCAGCAGCCCCCTCCCAGCGAATACCTACAATGAGCAGTTCTTC. It specifies CASSPLPANTYNEQFF.

This clone was detected once. The gene calls are TRBV4-3 and TRBJ1-5; D gene ambiguous. V shed 3 bases and J shed 7 bases, with 10 bases lying between them. The CDR3 has 13 amino acids. Germline CDR1 and CDR2: LGHNA and YSLEER. The CDR3 region is CASSQSMGQPQHF. CDR3 nucleotides: TGCGCCAGCAGCCAGTCGATGGGCCAGCCCCAGCATTTT.

CDR3 in amino acids: CATSDGGLAGYTDTQYF. The CDR3, as DNA: TGTGCCACCAGTGACGGCGGACTAGCGGGATACACAGATACGCAGTATTTT. The chain has TRBV24-1 and TRBJ2-3; 12 positions agree with TRBD2. This CDR3 has 17 residues. The trim removed 4 bases at V and 2 bases at J, leaving 6 bases unmatched. Germline V gene sequence: CDR1 KGHDR, CDR2 SFDVKD.

V is TRBV18 and J is TRBJ2-2, with D perhaps matching TRBD2 (6 bases). Deletions cut 2 bases from V and 7 bases from J, with 17 bases between. The CDR3 spans 16 residues. The germline gives CDR1 KGHSH, CDR2 LQKENI. Written as DNA, the CDR3 is TGTGCCAGCTCACCATTGAGCAGGGACTTCAACGGGGAGCTGTTTTTT. Translated: CASSPLSRDFNGELFF.

This chain links TRBV7-2 with TRBJ2-7; possibly TRBD1 for D (5 bases). Between the trimmed V and J ends, which lost 2 bases and 6 bases, there was a span of 8 bases. CDR3 length equals 12 residues. Germline loops: CDR1 SGHTA, CDR2 FQGNSA. CDR3 coding DNA: TGTGCCAGCAGCTTATCAGGGATCGAGCAGTACTTC. Residues: CASSLSGIEQYF.